The next 11 T cell receptor beta chains were all read from a single sample in a study of cytomegalovirus exposure and HLA in healthy donors. The PCR employed 60 Vbeta primers together with 13 Jbeta primers. Some clones are missing from TCRdb's copy, which holds only in-frame ones; the method was immunoSEQ multiplex PCR. The sample lists 70,000 to 100,000 clones, around 81% occurring once. The sequencing input was PBMCs. The origin of the receptors is a man between 18 and 35 years old in good health and CMV-seronegative.

V is TRBV28 and J is TRBJ1-2; D is undetermined. Trimming removed 11 bases from V and 4 bases from J, with 17 bases in between. CDR1 and CDR2 from the germline V gene are MDHEN and SYDVKM. The CDR3 is 13 amino acids. As DNA, the CDR3 is TGTGCCTGTTCGGGAGGTGTTGGCTATGGCTACACCTTC. Amino acid sequence: CACSGGVGYGYTF.

The chain combines TRBV7-2 with TRBJ1-1; 10 positions agree with TRBD1. Looked up from germline, CDR1 is SGHTA and CDR2 is FQGNSA. Trimming removed 5 bases from V and 0 bases from J; junction bases left unmatched: 9. The CDR3 contains 17 residues. This CDR3 reads CASSQHGTGAMNTEAFF. As DNA, the CDR3 is TGTGCCAGCAGCCAACACGGGACAGGGGCCATGAACACTGAAGCTTTCTTT.

The J gene is TRBJ1-2, the V gene TRBV18; the D is unclear. CDR1 is KGHSH and CDR2 is LQKENI in the germline V gene. Trimming left V 5 bases short and J 4 bases short, with 11 bases between. The CDR3 sequence is 13 residues long. For the CDR3, the DNA is TGTGCCAGCTCAAACGACAAGTCCTATGGCTACACCTTC. This encodes CASSNDKSYGYTF.

The chain is built from TRBV2 and TRBJ1-5; D is possibly TRBD1 (6 bases). Trimming removed 4 bases at V and 0 bases at J, with 10 bases between. This CDR3 comprises 15 residues. Germline values: CDR1 SNHLY, CDR2 FYNNEI. The CDR3 here is CASSGDRISNQPQHF. CDR3 DNA sequence: TGTGCCAGCAGTGGCGACAGGATTAGCAATCAGCCCCAGCATTTT.

The chain employs TRBV27 and TRBJ1-4; 7 nucleotides match TRBD1. V trimming: 0 bases; J trimming: 6 bases; junction bases outside the gene matches: 7. The CDR3 spans 16 residues. Germline-derived CDR1 and CDR2 are MNHEY and SMNVEV (reference sequence). The CDR3 region has the DNA TGTGCCAGCAGTTTATCCCGACAGGGTGGGCATGAAAAACTGTTTTTT. Translation: CASSLSRQGGHEKLFF.

The chain recombines TRBV27 with TRBJ2-1, with no clear D. CDR1 is MNHEY, CDR2 SMNVEV, per germline (reference sequence). The CDR3 runs 14 residues. The V end was cut by 4 bases, the J end by 0 bases, with 7 bases between. The CDR3 sequence is CASSSLSSYNEQFF. CDR3 sequence (DNA): TGTGCCAGCAGTTCTTTGAGCTCCTACAATGAGCAGTTCTTC.

The chain combines TRBV6-6 with TRBJ1-3, with 7 bases aligning to TRBD1. The J segment lost 6 bases and the V segment lost 4 bases, leaving 6 bases of the junction unmatched. This CDR3 has 14 residues. Germline V lookup: CDR1 MNHNY, CDR2 SVGAGI (reference sequence). DNA for the CDR3: TGTGCCAGCAGTTGGCGAGGGACAGAAAACACCATATATTTT. Protein sequence: CASSWRGTENTIYF.

V is TRBV6-4 and J is TRBJ1-2; 7 bases fit TRBD1. Trimming at V came to 0 bases and at J to 0 bases, leaving 7 bases not matched to a gene. Germline V lookup: CDR1 MRHNA, CDR2 SNTAGT. This CDR3 region has 17 residues. The CDR3, as DNA: TGTGCCAGCAGTGACTCGGCTACGGACAGGTCTAACTATGGCTACACCTTC. This codes for CASSDSATDRSNYGYTF.

The chain joins TRBV12-5 to TRBJ2-5; 11 bases map to TRBD1. The length of the CDR3 is 14 residues. With V trimmed by 7 bases and J by 7 bases, 8 bases remained unmatched. From germline, CDR1 is LGHNT and CDR2 FRNRAP. Here the CDR3 reads CASAGTGGPRTQYF. The CDR3 DNA reads TGTGCTAGTGCTGGGACAGGGGGTCCCAGGACCCAGTACTTC.

The chain uses TRBV9 and TRBJ1-1; D call uncertain. The V end was cut by 2 bases, the J end by 1 base, with 9 bases between. Germline values: CDR1 SGDLS, CDR2 YYNGEE. This CDR3 has 14 amino acids. CDR3 DNA sequence: TGTGCCAGCAGCGTCCTCACTGAGAACACTGAAGCTTTCTTT. Protein product: CASSVLTENTEAFF.

The V gene is TRBV2, the J gene TRBJ1-2; possibly TRBD1 for D (5 bases). Trimming shortened V by 4 bases and J by 8 bases, and 20 bases separated the two germline ends. CDR3 size: 15 residues. Germline-derived CDR1 and CDR2 are SNHLY and FYNNEI. The CDR3 DNA follows: TGTGCCAGCAGTGTGACAGATGGGACGGCGGGAGGCTACACCTTC. Amino acids: CASSVTDGTAGGYTF.